The rows below give T cell receptor beta chains drawn from one sample of a study of radiotherapy plus CTLA-4 blockade in lung cancer. Method: immunoSEQ multiplex PCR; TCRdb's copy keeps in-frame clones and lacks some. The top ten clones hold 3.5% to 4% of a sample with tens of thousands of clones, around 73% of them seen once. The source was peripheral blood, collected from a patient treated with radiotherapy plus ipilimumab. The receptors were sampled from a human donor with non-small cell lung cancer who had a complete response to radiotherapy plus ipilimumab. Each CDR3 is given with its conserved first and last residue. The D gene is left open where the match is weak. Rows may omit the clone size; those that give it use once, few, many or a size class.

J gene	clone size	V gene	D gene	CDR3 DNA	CDR3 protein
TRBJ1-1	once	TRBV11-2	TRBD1	TGTGCCAGCAGTCGGGACAGAGTAAACACTGAAGCTTTCTTT	CASSRDRVNTEAFF
TRBJ2-1	-	TRBV28	-	TGTGCCAGCACCCCTCGAGCAGGGTACAATGAGCAGTTCTTC	CASTPRAGYNEQFF
TRBJ2-7	once	TRBV19	TRBD2	TGTGCCAGTAGCCCTGTAGCGGGAGGCTCCTACGAGCAGTACTTC	CASSPVAGGSYEQYF
TRBJ2-3	-	TRBV2	TRBD1	TGTGCCAGCACCGGGAACAGGGGTAGAGATACGCAGTATTTT	CASTGNRGRDTQYF
TRBJ2-3	-	TRBV4-1	TRBD2	TGCGCCAGCAGCCCCCGGACTAGCGGGAGAGGTGGTAGCACAGATACGCAGTATTTT	CASSPRTSGRGGSTDTQYF
TRBJ2-1	-	TRBV7-2	TRBD2	TGTGCCAGCAGCCCCCCGGGAGGAGGGAGTGAGCAGTTCTTC	CASSPPGGGSEQFF
TRBJ2-3	-	TRBV7-6	TRBD2	TGTGCCAGCAGCTCGCGGGGGTACACAGATACGCAGTATTTT	CASSSRGYTDTQYF
TRBJ2-1	-	TRBV10-3	TRBD1	TGTGCCATCAGTGCGACAGGGACCCCCGATCGAGCCTACAATGAGCAGTTCTTC	CAISATGTPDRAYNEQFF
TRBJ2-3	-	TRBV2	TRBD2	TGTGCCAGCAGCCTAGGACTAGCGACCATGACAGATACGCAGTATTTT	CASSLGLATMTDTQYF
TRBJ1-1	-	TRBV4-1	-	TGCGCCAGCAGCCAAGATGAGCGCCGAATGAACACTGAAGCTTTCTTT	CASSQDERRMNTEAFF
TRBJ2-1	-	TRBV5-6	TRBD2	TGTGCCAGCAGCCCACCGGATAGCGGGAGGCCGAATGAGCAGTTCTTC	CASSPPDSGRPNEQFF
TRBJ2-7	-	TRBV6-1	-	TGTGCCAGCAGTCTCCGTCCGGTCTACGAGCAGTACTTC	CASSLRPVYEQYF
TRBJ1-1	-	TRBV5-1	TRBD1	TGCGCCAGCGGTAGGACAGGGAACACTGAAGCTTTCTTT	CASGRTGNTEAFF
TRBJ2-5	-	TRBV6-5	TRBD2	TGTGCCAGCAGTTTAGCGGGAGGGTTAGGTGAGACCCAGTACTTC	CASSLAGGLGETQYF
TRBJ2-1	-	TRBV4-1	TRBD2	TGCGCCAGCAGCTTAGCGGGGGGGCGTGGAAATGAGCAGTTCTTC	CASSLAGGRGNEQFF
TRBJ2-1	-	TRBV7-9	-	TGTGCCAGCAGTTACACCCGGGTCAATGAGCAGTTCTTC	CASSYTRVNEQFF
TRBJ2-7	-	TRBV18	TRBD1	TGTGCCAGCTCACCAGGGACAGGGCCCTACGAGCAGTACTTC	CASSPGTGPYEQYF
TRBJ2-3	-	TRBV13	-	TGTGCCAGCAGCTATGTCGGGCTAGCTCGGTCAGATACGCAGTATTTT	CASSYVGLARSDTQYF
TRBJ2-7	-	TRBV6-6	TRBD2	TGTGCCAGCAGCTTAGCGGGAGGGCCTGCCGAGCAGTACTTC	CASSLAGGPAEQYF
TRBJ2-7	-	TRBV2	TRBD2	TGTGCCAGCAGTGAATGGACTAGTTCCGGACCGAACTACGAGCAGTACTTC	CASSEWTSSGPNYEQYF
TRBJ2-3	-	TRBV5-1	TRBD1	TGCGCCAGCAGCGTACAGGGGGGTGCAGATACGCAGTATTTT	CASSVQGGADTQYF
TRBJ2-1	-	TRBV7-2	TRBD2	TGTGCCAGCAGCCCTCAGACTAGCGGGGGGCAGAATGAGCAGTTCTTC	CASSPQTSGGQNEQFF
TRBJ2-4	-	TRBV21-1	-	TGTGCCAGCAGCAAGGGGGAGGGAATCGAAAACATTCAGTACTTC	CASSKGEGIENIQYF
TRBJ1-6	-	TRBV9	-	TGTGCCAGCAGCGTATCAGAGAGGGTAAATTCACCCCTCCACTTT	CASSVSERVNSPLHF